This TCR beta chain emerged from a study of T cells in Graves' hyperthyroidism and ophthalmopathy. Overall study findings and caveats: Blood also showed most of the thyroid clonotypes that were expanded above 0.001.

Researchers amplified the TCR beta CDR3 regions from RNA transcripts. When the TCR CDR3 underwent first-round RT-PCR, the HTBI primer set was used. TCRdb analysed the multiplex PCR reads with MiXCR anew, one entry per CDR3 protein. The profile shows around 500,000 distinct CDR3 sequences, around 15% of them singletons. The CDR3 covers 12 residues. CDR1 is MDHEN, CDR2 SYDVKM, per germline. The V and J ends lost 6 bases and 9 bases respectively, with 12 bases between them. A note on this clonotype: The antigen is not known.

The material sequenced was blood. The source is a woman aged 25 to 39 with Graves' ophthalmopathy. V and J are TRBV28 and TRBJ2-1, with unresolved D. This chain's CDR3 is CASSTGVAEQFF. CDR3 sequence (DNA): TGTGCCAGCAGCACTGGGGTGGCTGAGCAGTTCTTC. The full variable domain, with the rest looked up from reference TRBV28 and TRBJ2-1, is DVKVTQSSRYLVKRTGEKVFLECVQDMDHENMFWYRQDPGLGLRLIYFSYDVKMKEKGDIPEGYSVSREKKERFSLILESASTNQTSMYLCASSTGVAEQFFGPGTRLTVL.